This T cell receptor beta chain was captured in a study of CD8 T cells in Susac syndrome. Germline V lookup: CDR1 SGDLS, CDR2 YYNGEE. This CDR3 is built from 14 residues. Trimming left V 0 bases short and J 4 bases short, with 8 bases between. With random hexamers, reverse transcription was performed on about 0.5 to 1 ug of RNA. From the immunoSEQ multiplex PCR reads, TCRdb called clonotypes with MiXCR, one entry per CDR3 protein. The table includes about 94,000 distinct CDR3 sequences, around 94% detected once. The rearrangement uses TRBV9 and TRBJ1-5; no firm D call. Input material: CD4+ T cells from PBMCs. The receptor comes from a human donor with Susac syndrome. DNA for the CDR3: TGTGCCAGCAGCGTAGAATCCGGGAATCAGCCCCAGCATTTT. Its protein product is CASSVESGNQPQHF.